The TCR beta chain described here comes from a study of siplizumab effects on memory and regulatory T cells. Regarding the study as a whole: Memory cells seemed less diverse than naive T cells, which also seemed major contributors to the alloresponse.

Measured with immunoSEQ multiplex PCR; TCRdb has only the in-frame clones, and not every one. The sample consists of some 96,000 clones, about 94% of them appearing once. Comment on this clone: Its antigen remains unidentified.

The CDR3 spans 15 residues. The trim removed 1 base at V and 4 bases at J, leaving 3 bases unmatched. CDR1 LGHNA and CDR2 YNFKEQ come from the germline V gene. V gene TRBV4-2 combines with J gene TRBJ2-3, with TRBD2 matching 9 bases. The specimen was non-Treg CD4+ T cells sorted from blood. The sequence was collected from a human donor in good health. The CDR3 nucleotides are TGTGCCAGCAGCCAAGGGACTAGCGTCGCAGATACGCAGTATTTT. It translates to CASSQGTSVADTQYF.